This T cell receptor (beta chain) was recovered during a study of blood T cell repertoires in COVID-19. Generated by immunoSEQ multiplex PCR, the TCRdb table keeps only in-frame clones and is missing some. The repertoire holds just over 150,000 clones, with more than 75% as singletons. Unmatched junction bases numbered 8, after V lost 4 bases and J lost 8 bases. The CDR3 is made up of 14 amino acids. Germline CDR1 is SGDLS and CDR2 is YYNGEE. The sample comprised PBMCs or T cells enriched from blood (not recorded which). The sequence came from a woman between 50 and 59 years old who had recovered from COVID-19. The rearrangement links TRBV9 to TRBJ2-2, with 7 positions matching TRBD1. The CDR3 region is CASSPRQGYGELFF. In nucleotides, the CDR3 is TGTGCCAGCAGCCCAAGACAGGGATATGGGGAGCTGTTTTTT.